A single sample is the source of the 32 T cell receptor beta chains below, sequenced in a study of T cell clonotyping in hematopoietic cell transplantation. Measured with immunoSEQ multiplex PCR; TCRdb has only the in-frame clones, and not every one. The sample lists several thousand clones, around 92% occurring once. Source: peripheral blood mononuclear cells, taken 100 days after allogeneic stem cell transplant. The receptors shown here come from an older male patient who had an allogeneic stem cell transplant from an unrelated donor, so T cells may come from the graft donor. Some clones in this sample may be carry-over from other donors' samples.

The rearrangement uses TRBV5-6 and TRBJ2-7; 8 bases map to TRBD1. Germline V gene data show CDR1 as SGHDT and CDR2 as YYEEEE. The CDR3 extends over 13 amino acids. Trimming took 4 bases from V and 2 from J; bases not matched to a gene: 2. Here the CDR3 reads CASSGQGAYEQYF. CDR3 DNA: TGTGCCAGCAGCGGACAGGGTGCCTACGAGCAGTACTTC.

The chain links TRBV4-2 to TRBJ1-2; D is ambiguous. The CDR3 totals 13 residues. Germline V gene sequence: CDR1 LGHNA, CDR2 YNFKEQ. V shed 0 bases and J shed 4 bases, with 6 bases lying between them. CDR3 amino acids: CASSQETAYGYTF. Written as DNA, the CDR3 is TGTGCCAGCAGCCAAGAAACAGCCTATGGCTACACCTTC.

This clone is medium-sized within its sample. The CDR3 loop is CASNRGSTDTQYF. The DNA for the CDR3 is TGTGCCAGCAATAGGGGGAGCACAGATACGCAGTATTTT. This sequence joins TRBV4-2 and TRBJ2-3; a possible D gene is TRBD1 (6 bases). Trimming cost V 7 bases and J 0 bases, with 8 bases left between them. CDR3 length: 13 amino acids. Germline lookup yields CDR1 LGHNA and CDR2 YNFKEQ.

The V call is TRBV2, the J call TRBJ2-3; D tentatively reads TRBD1 or TRBD2 (6 bases each). The germline gives CDR1 SNHLY, CDR2 FYNNEI. With 8 bases removed from V and 1 base from J, the gap between germline ends came to 10 bases. This CDR3 has 13 amino acids. In nucleotides, the CDR3 is TGTGCCAGCGGAGGGGGAGGCACAGATACGCAGTATTTT. The encoded protein is CASGGGGTDTQYF.

The chain joins TRBV28 to TRBJ2-7; 7 positions match TRBD2. The CDR3 contains 17 residues. J lost 0 bases, V lost 6 bases, and 14 bases had no gene match. From germline, CDR1 is MDHEN and CDR2 SYDVKM. The CDR3 protein is CASRINPGGPSSYEQYF. The CDR3 region has the DNA TGTGCCAGCAGGATAAACCCGGGAGGACCTAGCTCCTACGAGCAGTACTTC. The whole variable domain, remainder taken from reference TRBV28 and TRBJ2-7, is DVKVTQSSRYLVKRTGEKVFLECVQDMDHENMFWYRQDPGLGLRLIYFSYDVKMKEKGDIPEGYSVSREKKERFSLILESASTNQTSMYLCASRINPGGPSSYEQYFGPGTRLTVT.

This rearrangement joins TRBV9 to TRBJ2-1, with D tentatively TRBD2 (5 bases). Trimming removed 4 bases at V and 3 bases at J, with 17 bases between. The CDR3 runs 16 residues. Germline CDR1 and CDR2: SGDLS and YYNGEE. This CDR3 is CASSLTSSGGYNEQFF. The CDR3 bases are TGTGCCAGCAGCCTCACTAGTTCTGGTGGCTACAATGAGCAGTTCTTC.

The chain links TRBV19 to TRBJ2-3, with 13 bases aligning to TRBD2. CDR3 length: 16 amino acids. Germline loops: CDR1 LNHDA, CDR2 SQIVND (reference sequence). With V trimmed by 5 bases and J by 4 bases, 6 bases remained unmatched. CDR3 bases: TGTGCCAGTAGTTCGAGGGGACTAGCGGGATCAGATACGCAGTATTTT. Translated, it gives CASSSRGLAGSDTQYF. Supplemented by reference TRBV19 and TRBJ2-3, the full variable domain reads DGGITQSPKYLFRKEGQNVTLSCEQNLNHDAMYWYRQDPGQGLRLIYYSQIVNDFQKGDIAEGYSVSREKKESFPLTVTSAQKNPTAFYLCASSSRGLAGSDTQYFGPGTRLTVL.

The CDR3: CASSTGQGSYEQYF. The CDR3 DNA follows: TGTGCCAGCAGCACAGGACAGGGCTCCTACGAGCAGTACTTC. The chain is built from TRBV9 and TRBJ2-7, with TRBD1 identical over 8 bases. J was trimmed by 0 bases and V by 4 bases; bases with no gene match: 3. The CDR3 contains 14 residues. Germline V gene lookup returns CDR1 SGDLS and CDR2 YYNGEE.

The chain has TRBV5-1 and TRBJ1-1; no clear D gene. Trimming pared 2 bases from V and 1 base from J, leaving 12 bases between. Germline CDR1 SGHRS, CDR2 YFSETQ. The CDR3 has 15 amino acids. CDR3 sequence: CASSFGVGENTEAFF. In nucleotides, the CDR3 is TGCGCCAGCAGCTTTGGGGTGGGCGAGAACACTGAAGCTTTCTTT.

This clone has a handful of counts. V and J are TRBV6-5 and TRBJ2-5; 9 nucleotides match TRBD1. The V gene end was trimmed by 6 bases and the J gene end by 4 bases; junction bases not matched to a gene: 3. This CDR3 is built from 13 residues. CDR1 and CDR2 (germline): MNHEY, SVGAGI. The CDR3 is CASRLTGGETQYF. CDR3 nucleotides: TGTGCCAGCAGACTGACAGGGGGAGAGACCCAGTACTTC.

The chain uses TRBV14 and TRBJ2-7, with 7 bases identical to TRBD1. After removal of 0 bases from V and 3 bases from J, the junction contained 5 bases not matched to a gene. The CDR3 has 15 amino acids. Germline V gene lookup returns CDR1 SGHDN and CDR2 FVKESK. DNA for the CDR3: TGTGCCAGCAGCCAAGATAACAGGGGCCGCTACGAGCAGTACTTC. Residues: CASSQDNRGRYEQYF.

This chain uses TRBV19 with TRBJ1-2; D perhaps matches TRBD1 (5 bases). Trimming took 5 bases from V and 8 from J, leaving 15 bases between them. Germline V CDR1 and CDR2: LNHDA, SQIVND (reference sequence). This CDR3 has 13 residues. The CDR3 nucleotides read TGTGCCAGTAGTGTCCAGGACATGACGGGCTACACCTTC. The encoded protein is CASSVQDMTGYTF.

In its sample, this clone was seen a few times. This chain joins TRBV7-3 and TRBJ2-3; D tentatively reads TRBD1 or TRBD2 (5 bases each). The CDR3 runs to 16 residues. Trimming cost V 6 bases and J 1 base, with 17 bases left between them. The V gene's germline CDR1 is SGHTA and CDR2 FQGTGA. The DNA of the CDR3 is TGTGCCAGCAGGTTACGTAGGGGAGATCGCACAGATACGCAGTATTTT. This translates into CASRLRRGDRTDTQYF.

This clone was seen more than once but under ten times. This chain joins TRBV28 and TRBJ2-7; possibly TRBD1 for D (5 bases). The CDR3 has 14 residues. Germline CDR1 MDHEN, CDR2 SYDVKM. Deletions cut 3 bases from V and 2 bases from J, with 11 bases between. CDR3 amino acids: CASSLAGSAYEQYF. The CDR3 bases are TGTGCCAGCAGTTTGGCAGGGTCGGCCTACGAGCAGTACTTC.

The CDR3 DNA is TGTGCCAGCAGCCCGCTGGGGACCGGGGAGCTGTTTTTT. It is translated as CASSPLGTGELFF. The chain couples TRBV7-8 to TRBJ2-2; D unclear. This CDR3 comprises 13 residues. Germline CDR1 reads SGHVS; CDR2 reads FQNEAQ. Trimming took off 5 bases at V and 5 bases at J, with 9 bases between the two ends.

This chain joins TRBV6-5 and TRBJ2-7, with TRBD2 as a possible D gene (6 bases). The CDR3 is made up of 14 amino acids. V lost 2 bases and J 0 bases, leaving 8 bases between the germline ends. The germline V gene has CDR1 MNHEY and CDR2 SVGAGI. DNA of the CDR3: TGTGCCAGCAGTTACGGAGGGAACTCCTACGAGCAGTACTTC. Residues: CASSYGGNSYEQYF.

The V and J genes are TRBV7-2 and TRBJ1-3; D uncertain. The CDR3 has 12 amino acids. Germline V gene sequence: CDR1 SGHTA, CDR2 FQGNSA. Trimming pared 3 bases from V and 4 bases from J, leaving 4 bases between. Here the CDR3 reads CASSFSGNTIYF. CDR3 sequence (DNA): TGTGCCAGCAGCTTTTCGGGAAACACCATATATTTT.

The CDR3 nucleotides are TGTGCCAGCAGCTCTGGGGCAGACAGAGCTCAGCCCCAGCATTTT. It translates to CASSSGADRAQPQHF. The V gene is TRBV7-9, the J gene TRBJ1-5, with a weak D call TRBD1 (5 bases). Germline CDR1 and CDR2: SEHNR and FQNEAQ (reference sequence). The CDR3 has 15 residues. V lost 4 bases and J 6 bases, leaving 16 bases between the germline ends.

Note on this clone: The junction departs from the called germline gene at one end, perhaps through a read error. This chain links TRBV5-1 with TRBJ2-7; TRBD1 aligns across 8 bases. CDR1 and CDR2 from the germline V gene are SGHRS and YFSETQ. This CDR3 comprises 13 residues. The CDR3 region has the DNA TGCGCCAGCAGGTTGGGACAGGACTCCGAGCAGTACTTC. Its protein product is CASRLGQDSEQYF.

The chain carries TRBV30 and TRBJ2-4; 8 bases line up with TRBD1. V shed 5 bases, J shed 3 bases, and the junction held 6 bases outside the gene matches. The CDR3 runs to 14 residues. CDR1 is GTSNPN and CDR2 is SVGIG in the germline V gene (reference sequence). The CDR3 region is CAWGKDRVKNIQYF. In DNA form, the CDR3 reads TGTGCCTGGGGCAAGGACAGGGTCAAAAACATTCAGTACTTC. Based on the CDR3 plus reference TRBV30 and TRBJ2-4, the full variable domain is SQTIHQWPATLVQPVGSPLSLECTVEGTSNPNLYWYRQAAGRGLQLLFYSVGIGQISSEVPQNLSASRPQDRQFILSSKKLLLSDSGFYLCAWGKDRVKNIQYFGAGTRLSVL.

This chain uses TRBV30 with TRBJ2-2, with 8 bases fitting TRBD2. Trimming cost V 2 bases and J 3 bases; bases outside gene matches: 11. CDR1 is GTSNPN and CDR2 is SVGIG in the germline V gene (reference sequence). This CDR3 has 17 amino acids. The DNA for the CDR3 is TGTGCCTGGAGTACCCCAGCGGGAGTGGGGTACACCGGGGAGCTGTTTTTT. This gives the protein CAWSTPAGVGYTGELFF.

The table lists this clone with a count of one. The chain has TRBV9 and TRBJ2-2, with 7 bases identical to TRBD2. This CDR3 region has 16 residues. Unmatched junction bases numbered 8, after V lost 0 bases and J lost 6 bases. CDR1 is SGDLS and CDR2 is YYNGEE in the germline V gene. The CDR3 DNA sequence: TGTGCCAGCAGCGTAGCTACGTGGGGAGGGTCCGGGGAGCTGTTTTTT. This translates into CASSVATWGGSGELFF.

This chain uses TRBV6-1 with TRBJ1-5, with no clear D. The CDR3 has 13 amino acids. Trimming took off 6 bases at V and 3 bases at J, with 9 bases between the two ends. Germline V lookup: CDR1 MNHNS, CDR2 SASEGT. The DNA for the CDR3 is TGTGCCAGCAGCCTGCCCCCCAATCAGCCCCAGCATTTT. Amino acid sequence: CASSLPPNQPQHF.

The rearrangement links TRBV19 to TRBJ2-7, with D perhaps TRBD1 (6 bases). This CDR3 is built from 14 residues. Germline V CDR1 and CDR2: LNHDA, SQIVND (reference sequence). V lost 1 base, J lost 3 bases, and 10 bases lay in between. CDR3 sequence reads: CASSIGRGSYEQYF. CDR3 coding DNA: TGTGCCAGTAGTATAGGCAGGGGTAGCTACGAGCAGTACTTC.

The chain is built from TRBV7-2 and TRBJ1-5; TRBD1 aligns across 8 bases. This CDR3 has 14 amino acids. Germline V gene data show CDR1 as SGHTA and CDR2 as FQGNSA. The V and J ends lost 5 bases and 4 bases, in that order; junction bases with no gene match: 4. For the CDR3, the DNA is TGTGCCAGCAGCCTACAGGGGGGGAATCAGCCCCAGCATTTT. It codes for CASSLQGGNQPQHF.

The V call is TRBV27, the J call TRBJ2-7; D might be TRBD1 or TRBD2, each matching 5 bases. Germline assignment: CDR1 MNHEY and CDR2 SMNVEV (reference sequence). The CDR3 contains 16 residues. Trimming cost V 8 bases and J 0 bases, with 20 bases left between them. Written as DNA, the CDR3 is TGTGCCAGCCAATACAAAACGGGACGGTACTCCTACGAGCAGTACTTC. Translated, it gives CASQYKTGRYSYEQYF.

V and J are TRBV10-3 and TRBJ1-2, with a weak D call TRBD1 (5 bases). Germline V gene sequence: CDR1 ENHRY, CDR2 SYGVKD. The V and J ends lost 0 bases and 1 base respectively, with 12 bases between them. The CDR3 totals 16 residues. The CDR3 DNA reads TGTGCCATCAGTGAGTCGATTGAGACAGTTAACTATGGCTACACCTTC. The encoded protein is CAISESIETVNYGYTF.

This chain connects TRBV6-5 to TRBJ1-3; no reliable D call. The V end lost 0 bases, the J end lost 0 bases, and 6 bases lay between the germline ends. In germline, CDR1 is MNHEY, CDR2 SVGAGI. This CDR3 spans 15 amino acids. CDR3 bases: TGTGCCAGCAGTTACTCAATGTTCTCTGGAAACACCATATATTTT. Its translation: CASSYSMFSGNTIYF.

The chain joins TRBV4-2 to TRBJ2-7, with 13 nucleotides matching TRBD2. This CDR3 has 18 amino acids. J was trimmed by 0 bases and V by 0 bases; bases with no gene match: 5. The V gene's germline CDR1 is LGHNA and CDR2 YNFKEQ. The CDR3 region is CASSQDQLAGGSSYEQYF. The CDR3 region has the DNA TGTGCCAGCAGCCAAGATCAACTAGCGGGAGGGAGCTCCTACGAGCAGTACTTC.

The V and J genes are TRBV29-1 and TRBJ1-1; 7 bases are a match to TRBD1. The ends lost 8 bases at V and 0 bases at J; junction bases unmatched: 3. CDR3 size: 12 residues. Germline CDR1 SQVTM, CDR2 ANQGSEA. The CDR3 DNA is TGCAGCATAACAGGGGTGAACACTGAAGCTTTCTTT. Amino acid sequence: CSITGVNTEAFF.

The rearrangement joins TRBV6-4 to TRBJ2-2; D not certain. This CDR3 is 13 amino acids long. With 2 bases removed from V and 3 bases from J, the gap between germline ends came to 4 bases. From germline, CDR1 is MRHNA and CDR2 SNTAGT. The CDR3 nucleotides are TGTGCCAGCAGTGACAGGGACACCGGGGAGCTGTTTTTT. It is translated as CASSDRDTGELFF.

This clone is a singleton in its sample. This rearrangement joins TRBV7-2 to TRBJ2-4; no firm D call. Per germline, CDR1 SGHTA and CDR2 FQGNSA. Trimming left V 1 base short and J 7 bases short, with 11 bases between. The CDR3 runs 14 residues. CDR3 DNA: TGTGCCAGCAGCTTAGTTGGGGTTAAGAACATTCAGTACTTC. It codes for CASSLVGVKNIQYF.